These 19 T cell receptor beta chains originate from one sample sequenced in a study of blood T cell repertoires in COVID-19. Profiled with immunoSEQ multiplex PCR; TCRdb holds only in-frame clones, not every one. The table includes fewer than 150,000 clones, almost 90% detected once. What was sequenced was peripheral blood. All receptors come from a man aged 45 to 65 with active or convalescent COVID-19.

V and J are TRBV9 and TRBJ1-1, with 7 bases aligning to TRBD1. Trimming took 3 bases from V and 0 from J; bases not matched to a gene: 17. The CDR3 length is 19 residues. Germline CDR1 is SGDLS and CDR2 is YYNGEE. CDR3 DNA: TGTGCCAGCAGCGAGCATACCGGGACAGAAGGAGGCATGAACACTGAAGCTTTCTTT. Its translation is CASSEHTGTEGGMNTEAFF.

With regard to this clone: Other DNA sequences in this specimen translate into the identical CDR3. The CDR3 loop reads CASSYSRRNTEAFF. The CDR3 DNA follows: TGTGCCAGCAGTTACTCGCGAAGGAACACTGAAGCTTTCTTT. The V and J genes are TRBV6-5 and TRBJ1-1, with D uncertain. This CDR3 contains 14 residues. Deletions cut 0 bases from V and 1 base from J, with 6 bases between. Germline assignment: CDR1 MNHEY and CDR2 SVGAGI.

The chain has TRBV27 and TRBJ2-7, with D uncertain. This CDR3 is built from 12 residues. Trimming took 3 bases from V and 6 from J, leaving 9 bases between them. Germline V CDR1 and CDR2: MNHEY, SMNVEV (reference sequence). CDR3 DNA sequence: TGTGCCAGCAGTTTTTATCCGGGCGAGCAGTACTTC. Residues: CASSFYPGEQYF.

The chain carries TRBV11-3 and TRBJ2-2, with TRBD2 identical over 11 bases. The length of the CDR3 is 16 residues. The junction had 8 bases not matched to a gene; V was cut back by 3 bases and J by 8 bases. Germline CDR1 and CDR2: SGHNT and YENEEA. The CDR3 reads CASSLGLAEREGELFF. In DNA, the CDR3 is TGTGCCAGCAGCTTGGGACTAGCGGAAAGGGAAGGGGAGCTGTTTTTT.

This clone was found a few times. Written as DNA, the CDR3 is TGTGCCAGCAGTTTAGACAAAACCCCAGGGGAGACCCAGTACTTC. Its protein is CASSLDKTPGETQYF. The gene calls are TRBV2 and TRBJ2-5; a possible D gene is TRBD1 (5 bases). The CDR3 spans 15 residues. Per the germline V gene, CDR1 is SNHLY and CDR2 is FYNNEI. V lost 5 bases to trimming and J lost 5 bases, with 18 bases between them. Together with reference TRBV2 and TRBJ2-5, the CDR3 gives the full variable domain: EPEVTQTPSHQVTQMGQEVILRCVPISNHLYFYWYRQILGQKVEFLVSFYNNEISEKSEIFDDQFSVERPDGSNFTLKIRSTKLEDSAMYFCASSLDKTPGETQYFGPGTRLLVL.

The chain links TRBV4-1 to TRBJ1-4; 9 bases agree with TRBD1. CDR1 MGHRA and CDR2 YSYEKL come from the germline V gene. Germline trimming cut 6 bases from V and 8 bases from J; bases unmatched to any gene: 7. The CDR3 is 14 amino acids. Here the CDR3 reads CASRGTGQREKLFF. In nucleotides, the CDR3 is TGCGCCAGCAGAGGGACAGGGCAAAGGGAAAAACTGTTTTTT.

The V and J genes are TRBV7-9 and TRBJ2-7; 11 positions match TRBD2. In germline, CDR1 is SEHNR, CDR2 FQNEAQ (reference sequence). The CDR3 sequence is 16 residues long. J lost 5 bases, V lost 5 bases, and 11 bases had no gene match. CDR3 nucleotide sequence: TGTGCCAGCAGCGACCCATTAGCGGGAGGGCCTAACGAGCAGTACTTC. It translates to CASSDPLAGGPNEQYF.

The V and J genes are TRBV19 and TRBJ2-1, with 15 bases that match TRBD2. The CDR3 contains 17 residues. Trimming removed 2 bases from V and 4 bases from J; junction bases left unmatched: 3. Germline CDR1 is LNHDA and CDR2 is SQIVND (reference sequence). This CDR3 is CASSIRGLAGGYNEQFF. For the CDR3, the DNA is TGTGCCAGTAGTATAAGAGGACTAGCGGGAGGGTACAATGAGCAGTTCTTC. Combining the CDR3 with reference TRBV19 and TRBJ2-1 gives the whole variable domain DGGITQSPKYLFRKEGQNVTLSCEQNLNHDAMYWYRQDPGQGLRLIYYSQIVNDFQKGDIAEGYSVSREKKESFPLTVTSAQKNPTAFYLCASSIRGLAGGYNEQFFGPGTRLTVL.

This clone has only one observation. The DNA of the CDR3 is TGTGCCAGCTCACCTCTACATGGACAGGGTGAGACCCAGTACTTC. Residues: CASSPLHGQGETQYF. The chain uses TRBV18 and TRBJ2-5, with TRBD1 identical over 8 bases. V lost 3 bases, J lost 5 bases, and 8 bases stayed unmatched. CDR3 length equals 15 residues. Looked up from germline, CDR1 is KGHSH and CDR2 is LQKENI.

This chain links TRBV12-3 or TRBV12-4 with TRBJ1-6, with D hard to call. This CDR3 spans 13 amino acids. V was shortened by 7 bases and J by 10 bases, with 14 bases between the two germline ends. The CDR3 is CASTLDSVSPLHF. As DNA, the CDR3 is TGTGCCAGCACCTTAGATAGTGTATCACCCCTCCACTTT.

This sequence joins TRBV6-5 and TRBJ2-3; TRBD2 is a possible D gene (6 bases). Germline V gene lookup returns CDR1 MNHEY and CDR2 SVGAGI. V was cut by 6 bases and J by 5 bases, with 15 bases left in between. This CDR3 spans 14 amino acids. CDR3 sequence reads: CASSHGREVDTQYF. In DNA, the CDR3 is TGTGCCAGCAGCCACGGGCGGGAAGTAGATACGCAGTATTTT.

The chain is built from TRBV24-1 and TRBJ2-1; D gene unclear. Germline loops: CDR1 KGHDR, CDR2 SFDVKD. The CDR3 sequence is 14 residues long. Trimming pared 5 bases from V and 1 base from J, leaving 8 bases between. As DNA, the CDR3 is TGTGCCACCAGTGGGCCGCCGTCCTACAATGAGCAGTTCTTC. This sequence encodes CATSGPPSYNEQFF.

This CDR3 reads CASSPTLALEQFF. In nucleotides, the CDR3 is TGTGCCAGCAGCCCGACCCTAGCCCTTGAGCAGTTCTTC. This chain connects TRBV7-9 to TRBJ2-1, with TRBD2 as a possible D gene (5 bases). This CDR3 region has 13 residues. The germline CDR1 and CDR2 sequences are SEHNR and FQNEAQ (reference sequence). V lost 5 bases, J lost 9 bases, and 14 bases lay in between.

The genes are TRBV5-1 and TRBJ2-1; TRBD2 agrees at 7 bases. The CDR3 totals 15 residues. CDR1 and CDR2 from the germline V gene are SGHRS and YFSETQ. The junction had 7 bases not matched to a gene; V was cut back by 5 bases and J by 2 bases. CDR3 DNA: TGCGCCAGCAGTCAGGGCGGGAGCCCCTACAATGAGCAGTTCTTC. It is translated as CASSQGGSPYNEQFF.

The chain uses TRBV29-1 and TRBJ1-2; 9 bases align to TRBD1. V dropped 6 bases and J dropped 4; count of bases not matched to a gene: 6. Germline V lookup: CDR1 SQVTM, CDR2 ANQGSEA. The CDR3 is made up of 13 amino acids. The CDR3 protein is CSVGDRDLYGYTF. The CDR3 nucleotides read TGCAGCGTGGGGGACAGGGACCTCTATGGCTACACCTTC.

For the CDR3, the DNA is TGTGCCACCAGTGCCCAGCGGGGTAGCACAGATACGCAGTATTTT. Translating gives CATSAQRGSTDTQYF. This rearrangement joins TRBV24-1 to TRBJ2-3; TRBD2 matches 7 bases. V shed 5 bases, J shed 0 bases, and the junction held 4 bases outside the gene matches. The CDR3 covers 15 residues. Germline values: CDR1 KGHDR, CDR2 SFDVKD.

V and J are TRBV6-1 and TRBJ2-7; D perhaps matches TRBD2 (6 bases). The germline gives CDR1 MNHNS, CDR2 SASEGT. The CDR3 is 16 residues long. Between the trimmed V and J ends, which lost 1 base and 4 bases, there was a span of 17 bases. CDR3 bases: TGTGCCAGCAGTGAAGTTCACGGGTACGGGGGTTACGAGCAGTACTTC. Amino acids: CASSEVHGYGGYEQYF.

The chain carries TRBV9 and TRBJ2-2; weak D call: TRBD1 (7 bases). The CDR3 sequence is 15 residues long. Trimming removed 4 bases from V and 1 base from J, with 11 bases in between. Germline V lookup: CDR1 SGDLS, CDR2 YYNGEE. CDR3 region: CASSRRGRNTGELFF. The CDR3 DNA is TGTGCCAGCAGCAGGAGGGGGCGGAACACCGGGGAGCTGTTTTTT. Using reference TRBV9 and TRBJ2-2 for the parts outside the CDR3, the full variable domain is DSGVTQTPKHLITATGQRVTLRCSPRSGDLSVYWYQQSLDQGLQFLIQYYNGEERAKGNILERFSAQQFPDLHSELNLSSLELGDSALYFCASSRRGRNTGELFFGEGSRLTVL.

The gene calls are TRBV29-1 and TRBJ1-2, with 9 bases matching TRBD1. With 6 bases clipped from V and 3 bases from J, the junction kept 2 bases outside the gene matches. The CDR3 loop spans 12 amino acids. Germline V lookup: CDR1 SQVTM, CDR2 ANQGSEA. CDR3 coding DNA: TGCAGCGTGGGGACAGGGTACTATGGCTACACCTTC. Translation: CSVGTGYYGYTF.